What follows describes a single T cell receptor beta chain. This record belongs to a study of CD8 T cells in Susac syndrome. cDNA came from roughly 0.53 to 1 ug RNA primed by random hexamers. Via MiXCR, TCRdb re-called the immunoSEQ multiplex PCR reads, giving one row per CDR3 protein. The data hold approximately 150,000 distinct CDR3 sequences, with 94% observed a single time. The length of the CDR3 is 15 residues. Per germline, CDR1 SGDLS and CDR2 YYNGEE. The germline V and J ends were trimmed by 0 bases and 7 bases, with 16 bases remaining between them. The sample taken for sequencing was CD4+ T cells from PBMCs. The rearrangement links TRBV9 to TRBJ1-1, with D perhaps TRBD1 (5 bases). The receptor comes from a human donor in good health. The CDR3 DNA is TGTGCCAGCAGCGTAGCTCCAACTGGAGGGGATGAAGCTTTCTTT. It yields the protein CASSVAPTGGDEAFF.